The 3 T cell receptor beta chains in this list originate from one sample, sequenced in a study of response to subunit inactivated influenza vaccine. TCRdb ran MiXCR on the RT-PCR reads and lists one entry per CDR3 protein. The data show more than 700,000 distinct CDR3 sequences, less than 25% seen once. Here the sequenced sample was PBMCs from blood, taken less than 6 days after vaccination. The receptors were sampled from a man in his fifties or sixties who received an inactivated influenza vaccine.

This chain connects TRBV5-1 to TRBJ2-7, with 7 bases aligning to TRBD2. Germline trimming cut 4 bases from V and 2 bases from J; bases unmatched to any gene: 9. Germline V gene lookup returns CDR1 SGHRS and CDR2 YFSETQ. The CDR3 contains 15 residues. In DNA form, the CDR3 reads TGCGCCAGCAGCAGCGGGACCTCCATAGCCTACGAGCAGTACTTC. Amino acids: CASSSGTSIAYEQYF.

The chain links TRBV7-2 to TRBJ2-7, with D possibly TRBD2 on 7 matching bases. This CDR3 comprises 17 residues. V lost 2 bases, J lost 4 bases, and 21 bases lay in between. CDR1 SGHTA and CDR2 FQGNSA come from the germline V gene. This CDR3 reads CASSLWASAGAKYEQYF. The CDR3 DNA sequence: TGTGCCAGCAGCTTATGGGCATCGGCGGGGGCTAAATACGAGCAGTACTTC.

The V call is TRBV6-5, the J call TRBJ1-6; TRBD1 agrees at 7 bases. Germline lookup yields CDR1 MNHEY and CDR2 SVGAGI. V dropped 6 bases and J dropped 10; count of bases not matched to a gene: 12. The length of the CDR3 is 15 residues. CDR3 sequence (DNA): TGTGCCAGCAGCTTTACTCGACAGGGAGGCTCACCCCTCCACTTT. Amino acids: CASSFTRQGGSPLHF.